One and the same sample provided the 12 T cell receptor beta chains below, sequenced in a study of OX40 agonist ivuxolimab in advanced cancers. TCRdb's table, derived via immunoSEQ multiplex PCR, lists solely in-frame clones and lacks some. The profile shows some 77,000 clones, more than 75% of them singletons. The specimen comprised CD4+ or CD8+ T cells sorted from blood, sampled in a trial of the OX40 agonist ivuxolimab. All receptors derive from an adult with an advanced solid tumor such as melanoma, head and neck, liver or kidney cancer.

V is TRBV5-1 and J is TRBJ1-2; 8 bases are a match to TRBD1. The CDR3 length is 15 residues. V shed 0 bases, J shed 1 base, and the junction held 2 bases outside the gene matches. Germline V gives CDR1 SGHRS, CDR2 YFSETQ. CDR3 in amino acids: CASSLDTGGNYGYTF. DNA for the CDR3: TGCGCCAGCAGCTTGGATACAGGGGGTAACTATGGCTACACCTTC.

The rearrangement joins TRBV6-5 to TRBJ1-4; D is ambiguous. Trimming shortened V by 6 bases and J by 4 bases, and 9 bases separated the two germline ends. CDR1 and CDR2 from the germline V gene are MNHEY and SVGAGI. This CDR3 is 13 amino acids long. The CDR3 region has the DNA TGTGCCAGCAGCCGGGATTTTAATGAAAAACTGTTTTTT. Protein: CASSRDFNEKLFF.

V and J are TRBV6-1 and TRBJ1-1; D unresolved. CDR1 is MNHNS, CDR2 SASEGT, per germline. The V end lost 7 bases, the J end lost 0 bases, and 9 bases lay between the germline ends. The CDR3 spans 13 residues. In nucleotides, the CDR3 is TGTGCCAGCACCCGTCATATGAACACTGAAGCTTTCTTT. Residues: CASTRHMNTEAFF.

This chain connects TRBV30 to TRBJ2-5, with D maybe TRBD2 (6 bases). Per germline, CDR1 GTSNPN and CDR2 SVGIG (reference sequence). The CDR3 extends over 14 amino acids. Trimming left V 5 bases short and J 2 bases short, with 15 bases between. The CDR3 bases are TGTGCCTGGTGTTTCCCGGGGGTTCAAGAGACCCAGTACTTC. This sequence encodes CAWCFPGVQETQYF.

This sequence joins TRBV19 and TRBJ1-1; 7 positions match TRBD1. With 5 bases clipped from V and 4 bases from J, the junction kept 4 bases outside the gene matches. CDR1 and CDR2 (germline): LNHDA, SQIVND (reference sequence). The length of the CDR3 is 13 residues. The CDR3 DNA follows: TGTGCCAGTAGTGATAGGGGGCTCACTGAAGCTTTCTTT. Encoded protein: CASSDRGLTEAFF.

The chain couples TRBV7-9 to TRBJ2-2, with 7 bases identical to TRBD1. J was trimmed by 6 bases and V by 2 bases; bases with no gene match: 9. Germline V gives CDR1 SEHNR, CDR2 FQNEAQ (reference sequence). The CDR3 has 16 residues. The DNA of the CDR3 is TGTGCCAGCAGCTTATCAGGGGGTCAGGGCCCCGGGGAGCTGTTTTTT. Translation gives CASSLSGGQGPGELFF.

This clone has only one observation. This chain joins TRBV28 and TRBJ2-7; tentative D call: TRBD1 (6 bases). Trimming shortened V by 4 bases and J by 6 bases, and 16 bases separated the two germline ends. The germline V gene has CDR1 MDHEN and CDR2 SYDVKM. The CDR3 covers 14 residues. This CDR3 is CASSSPGRGSEQYF. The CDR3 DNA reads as TGTGCCAGCAGTTCGCCCGGCAGGGGCTCCGAGCAGTACTTC. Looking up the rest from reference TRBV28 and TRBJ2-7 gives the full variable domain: DVKVTQSSRYLVKRTGEKVFLECVQDMDHENMFWYRQDPGLGLRLIYFSYDVKMKEKGDIPEGYSVSREKKERFSLILESASTNQTSMYLCASSSPGRGSEQYFGPGTRLTVT.

In DNA, the CDR3 is TGTGCCAGCTCACCAGGGACTAGCGCTTACGAGCAGTACTTC. Its translation is CASSPGTSAYEQYF. The genes are TRBV18 and TRBJ2-7, with 10 bases lining up with TRBD2. CDR1 and CDR2 from the germline V gene are KGHSH and LQKENI. The CDR3 spans 14 residues. J gave up 4 bases and V 2 bases, and 2 bases lay outside the gene matches. Filled out from reference TRBV18 and TRBJ2-7, the complete variable domain reads NAGVMQNPRHLVRRRGQEARLRCSPMKGHSHVYWYRQLPEEGLKFMVYLQKENIIDESGMPKERFSAEFPKEGPSILRIQQVVRGDSAAYFCASSPGTSAYEQYFGPGTRLTVT.

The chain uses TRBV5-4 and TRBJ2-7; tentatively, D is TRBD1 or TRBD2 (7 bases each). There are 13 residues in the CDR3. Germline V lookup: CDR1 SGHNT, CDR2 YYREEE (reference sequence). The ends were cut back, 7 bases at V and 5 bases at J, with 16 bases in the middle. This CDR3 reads CASYSGGDDEQYF. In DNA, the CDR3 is TGTGCCAGCTATTCAGGGGGGGACGACGAGCAGTACTTC.

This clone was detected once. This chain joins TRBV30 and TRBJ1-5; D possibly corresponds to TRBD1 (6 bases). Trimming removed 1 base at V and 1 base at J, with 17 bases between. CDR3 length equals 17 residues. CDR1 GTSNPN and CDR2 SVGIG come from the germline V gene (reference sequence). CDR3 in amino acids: CAWSAQRGGRSNQPQHF. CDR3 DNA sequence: TGTGCCTGGAGTGCCCAGAGAGGGGGGCGAAGCAATCAGCCCCAGCATTTT. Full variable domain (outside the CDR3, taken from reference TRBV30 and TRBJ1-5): SQTIHQWPATLVQPVGSPLSLECTVEGTSNPNLYWYRQAAGRGLQLLFYSVGIGQISSEVPQNLSASRPQDRQFILSSKKLLLSDSGFYLCAWSAQRGGRSNQPQHFGDGTRLSIL.

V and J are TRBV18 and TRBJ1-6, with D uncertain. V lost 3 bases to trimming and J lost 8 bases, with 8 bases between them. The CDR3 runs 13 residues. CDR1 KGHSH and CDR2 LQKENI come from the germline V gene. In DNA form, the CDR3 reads TGTGCCAGCTCACCCACCGTAGATTCACCCCTCCACTTT. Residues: CASSPTVDSPLHF.

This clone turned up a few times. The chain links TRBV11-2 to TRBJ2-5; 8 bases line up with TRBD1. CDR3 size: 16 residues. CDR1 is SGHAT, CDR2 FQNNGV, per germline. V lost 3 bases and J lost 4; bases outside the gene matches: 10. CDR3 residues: CASSFLRTGFLETQYF. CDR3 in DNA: TGTGCCAGCAGCTTTCTGAGGACAGGGTTTTTAGAGACCCAGTACTTC.